The 20 T cell receptor beta chains in this list originate from one sample, sequenced in a study of molecular identifiers for immune sequencing clone quantification (dated by TCRdb to about 2018). Libraries were prepared through PCR. The instrument given in TCRdb is Illumina MiSeq. TCRdb passed the public sequencing reads through fastp at Q25 and MiXCR, retaining productive beta sequences. Each CDR3 protein appears once, grouped with its most common genes and DNA. The table for this sample lists approximately 20,000 distinct CDR3 sequences; 20% to 25% of them were counted only once. The ten largest clones take up about 6% of the sample. Sequences were obtained from naive CD8+ T cells from blood, with Jurkat cell RNA spiked in. The cell subset or site label, as the study defines it: FACS-sorted CD8+CD4-CCR7+CD45RA+ naive T cells. These receptors all stem from a human donor in good health. Some libraries in this study had Jurkat cell RNA spiked in.

This clonotype came up many times. This rearrangement joins TRBV28 to TRBJ1-1; D remains ambiguous. V was shortened by 3 bases and J by 5 bases, with 10 bases between the two germline ends. Germline V lookup: CDR1 MDHEN, CDR2 SYDVKM. The CDR3 consists of 13 residues. CDR3 region: CASSFARWTEAFF. The CDR3 DNA is TGTGCCAGCAGTTTCGCGCGGTGGACTGAAGCTTTCTTT.

V is TRBV6-5 and J is TRBJ2-3; D remains ambiguous. The CDR3 sequence is 14 residues long. Germline V CDR1 and CDR2: MNHEY, SVGAGI. With 2 bases removed from V and 3 bases from J, the gap between germline ends came to 9 bases. CDR3 loop: CASSYTMGTDTQYF. The CDR3 coding sequence is TGTGCCAGCAGTTACACGATGGGGACAGATACGCAGTATTTT.

This rearrangement joins TRBV18 to TRBJ2-5; D uncertain. There are 14 residues in the CDR3. The germline gives CDR1 KGHSH, CDR2 LQKENI. The V gene lost 2 bases and the J gene lost 5 bases, with 12 bases spanning the gap. The CDR3 DNA is TGTGCCAGCTCACCAAGCGTAGTCCCGGAGACCCAGTACTTC. Translated: CASSPSVVPETQYF.

By sample share, this clonotype is medium-sized. V usage is TRBV9 and J usage is TRBJ1-5, with 7 nucleotides matching TRBD1. Germline loops: CDR1 SGDLS, CDR2 YYNGEE. Germline trimming cut 3 bases from V and 6 bases from J; bases unmatched to any gene: 6. This CDR3 has 14 amino acids. The DNA of the CDR3 is TGTGCCAGCAGCGACGGAGGGGGCTCTCAGCCCCAGCATTTT. Amino acids: CASSDGGGSQPQHF.

This clonotype was detected many times. This chain connects TRBV4-2 to TRBJ2-1; possible D gene TRBD2, 5 bases. Trimming left V 3 bases short and J 12 bases short, with 18 bases between. The CDR3 sequence is 14 residues long. The germline gives CDR1 LGHNA, CDR2 YNFKEQ. CDR3 in amino acids: CASSQTALGSLQFF. The DNA for the CDR3 is TGTGCCAGCAGCCAGACCGCACTAGGAAGTTTGCAGTTCTTC.

This clonotype was seen only a few times. The genes are TRBV28 and TRBJ2-7; D unclear. Per the germline V gene, CDR1 is MDHEN and CDR2 is SYDVKM. Trimming removed 3 bases from V and 5 bases from J, with 5 bases in between. This CDR3 contains 11 residues. The CDR3 nucleotides read TGTGCCAGCAGTTTTCAACACGAGCAGTACTTC. Protein sequence: CASSFQHEQYF.

This clonotype is medium-sized. The chain carries TRBV20-1 and TRBJ2-7, with D possibly being TRBD2 (5 bases). The CDR3 covers 10 residues. The germline V gene has CDR1 DFQATT and CDR2 SNEGSKA (reference sequence). DNA of the CDR3: TGCTCCCTAGCCACCTACGAGCAGTACTTC. This encodes CSLATYEQYF.

This clonotype was seen repeatedly, ten times or more. The V and J genes are TRBV29-1 and TRBJ2-7; D remains ambiguous. Germline V gives CDR1 SQVTM, CDR2 ANQGSEA. The germline V and J ends were trimmed by 0 bases and 3 bases, with 18 bases remaining between them. CDR3 length: 16 residues. The CDR3 sequence is CSVEDPDRGVNYEQYF. Here the CDR3 DNA reads TGCAGCGTTGAAGATCCGGACCGCGGAGTTAACTACGAGCAGTACTTC.

This clonotype was counted once. A much more abundant neighbour one base away suggests this may be a read error. V gene TRBV19 combines with J gene TRBJ2-7, with no clear D. This CDR3 is 13 amino acids long. Germline values: CDR1 LNHDA, CDR2 SQIVND (reference sequence). The CDR3 spells CASSIAATYERYF. CDR3 in DNA: TGTGCCAGTAGTATCGCCGCGACCTACGAGCGGTACTTC.

Note on this clonotype: A clone one base away is much larger, so this may be a read error. The chain employs TRBV9 and TRBJ2-2, with TRBD2 matching 8 bases. The germline V gene has CDR1 SGDLS and CDR2 YYNGEE. The CDR3 runs 17 residues. Here the CDR3 reads CASSVGVLAGLAGGLFF. In DNA, the CDR3 is TGTGCCAGCAGCGTAGGAGTATTAGCGGGACTGGCCGGGGGGCTGTTTTTT. The complete variable domain, with remaining parts taken from reference TRBV9 and TRBJ2-2, reads DSGVTQTPKHLITATGQRVTLRCSPRSGDLSVYWYQQSLDQGLQFLIQYYNGEERAKGNILERFSAQQFPDLHSELNLSSLELGDSALYFCASSVGVLAGLAGGLFFGEGSRLTVL.

This clonotype came up many times. The junction shows a germline mismatch at one end, possibly a read error. The chain joins TRBV13 to TRBJ2-5; 13 bases are a match to TRBD2. Germline V CDR1 and CDR2: PRHDT, FYEKMQ (reference sequence). The length of the CDR3 is 18 residues. The CDR3 is CASSVGGTSGIDQETQYF. For the CDR3, the DNA is TGTGCCAGCAGCGTAGGTGGGACTAGCGGGATTGACCAAGAGACCCAGTACTTC.

This chain uses TRBV6-6 with TRBJ1-1, with D possibly TRBD1 on 5 matching bases. The CDR3 is 11 residues long. Trimming left V 5 bases short and J 11 bases short, with 12 bases between. In germline, CDR1 is MNHNY, CDR2 SVGAGI (reference sequence). As DNA, the CDR3 is TGTGCCAGCAGTGCAGGGATTTCGGCTTTCTTT. Amino acid sequence: CASSAGISAFF.

There are a few counts of this clonotype. The rearrangement uses TRBV11-2 and TRBJ2-2; D remains unclear. Trimming stripped 4 bases from V and 5 bases from J, with 14 bases between. CDR1 SGHAT and CDR2 FQNNGV come from the germline V gene. CDR3 length equals 15 residues. In DNA form, the CDR3 reads TGTGCCAGCAGCTGGGGTCGGGCGTATACCGGGGAGCTGTTTTTT. As protein: CASSWGRAYTGELFF.

As for this clonotype: A much larger clone sits a single nucleotide away, making a read error possible. The chain combines TRBV28 with TRBJ2-5; D is uncertain. Germline V CDR1 and CDR2: MDHEN, SYDVKM. V was cut by 2 bases and J by 5 bases, with 6 bases left in between. The CDR3 is 12 residues long. CDR3 amino acids: CASSLILETQYF. In DNA, the CDR3 is TGTGCCAGCAGTTTAATATTGGAGACCCAGTACTTC.

The sample holds many counts of this clonotype. This sequence joins TRBV20-1 and TRBJ2-5; 9 bases fit TRBD2. Germline trimming cut 3 bases from V and 8 bases from J; bases unmatched to any gene: 19. CDR1 and CDR2 from the germline V gene are DFQATT and SNEGSKA (reference sequence). This CDR3 contains 17 residues. The CDR3 DNA reads as TGCAGTGCTAGGGGGGGACTAGCTACCGGCAAGGCAATAACCCAGTACTTC. This encodes CSARGGLATGKAITQYF.

In this sample, this clonotype turned up once. A read error may explain this, as a much larger clone is one base away. The V and J genes are TRBV28 and TRBJ2-7; 7 nucleotides align to TRBD2. Trimming removed 3 bases from V and 2 bases from J; junction bases left unmatched: 10. CDR1 and CDR2 from the germline V gene are MDHEN and SYDVKM. The CDR3 spans 16 residues. The CDR3 protein is CASSFGVGRFPYEQYF. DNA of the CDR3: TGTGCCAGCAGTTTCGGGGTCGGGAGGTTCCCCTACGAGCAGTACTTC.

This clonotype was observed many times. The genes are TRBV24-1 and TRBJ1-2; possible D gene TRBD1, 5 bases. V was cut by 1 base and J by 4 bases, with 6 bases left in between. CDR3 length: 13 amino acids. Germline V gene sequence: CDR1 KGHDR, CDR2 SFDVKD. CDR3 loop: CATSDFDSYGYTF. Here the CDR3 DNA reads TGTGCCACCAGTGATTTTGACAGCTATGGCTACACCTTC.

This clonotype was observed a handful of times. This sequence joins TRBV19 and TRBJ2-2, with 8 bases aligning to TRBD1. V was clipped by 5 bases and J by 2 bases; unmatched bases: 7. This CDR3 has 16 amino acids. CDR1 and CDR2 (germline): LNHDA, SQIVND (reference sequence). In DNA form, the CDR3 reads TGTGCCAGTAGTTCGTGGACAGGGCTTAACACCGGGGAGCTGTTTTTT. Its protein product is CASSSWTGLNTGELFF.

The sample holds a few counts of this clonotype. This chain joins TRBV28 and TRBJ2-1, with D perhaps TRBD1 or TRBD2 (5 bases each). The CDR3 covers 14 residues. The V gene's germline CDR1 is MDHEN and CDR2 SYDVKM. Deletions cut 3 bases from V and 5 bases from J, with 11 bases between. The CDR3 here is CASSFWQGDNEQFF. The CDR3 nucleotides are TGTGCCAGCAGTTTTTGGCAGGGAGACAATGAGCAGTTCTTC.

This clonotype appeared a few times. The chain uses TRBV20-1 and TRBJ2-7; D perhaps matches TRBD2 (6 bases). This CDR3 region has 13 residues. The V gene's germline CDR1 is DFQATT and CDR2 SNEGSKA (reference sequence). Trimming stripped 6 bases from V and 5 bases from J, with 17 bases between. The DNA for the CDR3 is TGCAGTGCCCCAGTAAGCGGGTTCCACGAGCAGTACTTC. Protein sequence: CSAPVSGFHEQYF.